Listed below are T cell receptor beta chains from one sample, sequenced in a study of CD8 T cells in ankylosing spondylitis. TCRdb reanalysed the 5' RACE reads using MiXCR and keeps one entry per CDR3 protein. This sample has about 150,000 distinct CDR3 sequences; around 32% occur once, and the top ten carry about 6.3%. Sequencing input: synovial fluid, either unsorted or a sorted T cell fraction (not recorded which). Receptors originate from a male donor with ankylosing spondylitis. CDR3s include the opening cysteine and the closing phenylalanine or tryptophan. Each record gives: CDR3 protein, CDR3 DNA, D gene, J gene, clone size, V gene. The D gene is left open where the match is weak. Only some rows state a clone size, as once, few, many or a class for expanded clones.

CDR3 protein: CSARDSASGGNNEQFF; CDR3 DNA: TGCAGTGCTAGAGATTCGGCCAGCGGGGGGAACAATGAGCAGTTCTTC; D gene: TRBD2; J gene: TRBJ2-1; clone size: many; V gene: TRBV20-1
CDR3 protein: CASSFFGANEQFF; CDR3 DNA: TGTGCCAGCAGCTTCTTTGGGGCGAATGAGCAGTTCTTC; D gene: -; J gene: TRBJ2-1; clone size: -; V gene: TRBV5-5
CDR3 protein: CAATSGDYNEQFF; CDR3 DNA: TGTGCCGCAACTAGCGGGGACTACAATGAGCAGTTCTTC; D gene: TRBD2; J gene: TRBJ2-1; clone size: medium-sized; V gene: TRBV12-3/TRBV12-4
CDR3 protein: CASSARTGGNQPQHF; CDR3 DNA: TGTGCCAGCAGCGCCCGGACAGGGGGCAATCAGCCCCAGCATTTT; D gene: TRBD1; J gene: TRBJ1-5; clone size: -; V gene: TRBV7-2
CDR3 protein: CSARRTGRVGYTF; CDR3 DNA: TGCAGTGCTAGACGGACAGGCCGAGTCGGCTACACCTTC; D gene: TRBD1; J gene: TRBJ1-2; clone size: -; V gene: TRBV20-1
CDR3 protein: CASRAGTSNYGYTF; CDR3 DNA: TGCGCCAGCAGGGCAGGGACGAGTAACTATGGCTACACCTTC; D gene: -; J gene: TRBJ1-2; clone size: -; V gene: TRBV5-1
CDR3 protein: CASSLLGAGGTNHYGYTF; CDR3 DNA: TGTGCCAGCAGTTTATTGGGGGCCGGGGGCACCAACCACTATGGCTACACCTTC; D gene: -; J gene: TRBJ1-2; clone size: -; V gene: TRBV28
CDR3 protein: CASSLSPGGTTDTQYF; CDR3 DNA: TGCGCCAGCAGCTTGTCCCCCGGCGGGACCACAGATACGCAGTATTTT; D gene: -; J gene: TRBJ2-3; clone size: -; V gene: TRBV5-1
CDR3 protein: CASSPTGEAEAFF; CDR3 DNA: TGTGCCAGCTCACCCACAGGGGAGGCTGAAGCTTTCTTT; D gene: TRBD1; J gene: TRBJ1-1; clone size: few; V gene: TRBV18
CDR3 protein: CASSFFLVWEDNEQFF; CDR3 DNA: TGTGCCAGCAGTTTTTTTTTGGTTTGGGAGGACAATGAGCAGTTCTTC; D gene: -; J gene: TRBJ2-1; clone size: once; V gene: TRBV12-3/TRBV12-4
CDR3 protein: CASSLEVRGNSPLHF; CDR3 DNA: TGTGCCAGCAGCTTAGAGGTCAGGGGCAATTCACCCCTCCACTTT; D gene: -; J gene: TRBJ1-6; clone size: -; V gene: TRBV11-2
CDR3 protein: CSAIRGLRETQYF; CDR3 DNA: TGCAGTGCTATTAGGGGATTAAGGGAGACCCAGTACTTC; D gene: -; J gene: TRBJ2-5; clone size: -; V gene: TRBV20-1
CDR3 protein: CSADRLGVYEQYF; CDR3 DNA: TGCAGTGCTGACAGGTTGGGGGTCTACGAGCAGTACTTC; D gene: -; J gene: TRBJ2-7; clone size: -; V gene: TRBV20-1
CDR3 protein: CASSGGQGTTGELFF; CDR3 DNA: TGTGCCAGCAGTGGGGGACAGGGGACCACCGGGGAGCTGTTTTTT; D gene: TRBD1; J gene: TRBJ2-2; clone size: many; V gene: TRBV6-1
CDR3 protein: CASSEGGGASYNEQFF; CDR3 DNA: TGCGCCAGCAGTGAGGGCGGGGGGGCCTCTTACAATGAGCAGTTCTTC; D gene: TRBD2; J gene: TRBJ2-1; clone size: -; V gene: TRBV10-2
CDR3 protein: CASIQASSGNTIYF; CDR3 DNA: TGTGCCAGCATACAGGCCAGCTCTGGAAACACCATATATTTT; D gene: -; J gene: TRBJ1-3; clone size: few; V gene: TRBV28
CDR3 protein: CASSRGQGLAYTF; CDR3 DNA: TGTGCCAGCAGCCGAGGACAGGGTCTGGCCTACACCTTC; D gene: TRBD1; J gene: TRBJ1-2; clone size: -; V gene: TRBV9
CDR3 protein: CASSLAVVAGGFSYNEQFF; CDR3 DNA: TGTGCCAGCAGCTTAGCCGTGGTAGCGGGGGGTTTCTCCTACAATGAGCAGTTCTTC; D gene: TRBD2; J gene: TRBJ2-1; clone size: few; V gene: TRBV7-8
CDR3 protein: CASSLAGLNYGYTF; CDR3 DNA: TGTGCCAGCAGTTTGGCGGGGCTAAACTATGGCTACACCTTC; D gene: -; J gene: TRBJ1-2; clone size: -; V gene: TRBV12-3/TRBV12-4
CDR3 protein: CSVESRGGPGAEAFF; CDR3 DNA: TGCAGCGTTGAATCGAGGGGGGGGCCGGGGGCTGAAGCTTTCTTT; D gene: -; J gene: TRBJ1-1; clone size: -; V gene: TRBV29-1
CDR3 protein: CSARVAGYEQYF; CDR3 DNA: TGCAGTGCTAGAGTTGCGGGGTACGAGCAGTACTTC; D gene: -; J gene: TRBJ2-7; clone size: -; V gene: TRBV20-1
CDR3 protein: CACCPRASGSPRSYNEQFF; CDR3 DNA: TGTGCCTGCTGCCCCAGGGCTAGCGGGTCCCCCCGCTCCTACAATGAGCAGTTCTTC; D gene: TRBD2; J gene: TRBJ2-1; clone size: -; V gene: TRBV12-3/TRBV12-4
CDR3 protein: CATSRASGGPTDTQYF; CDR3 DNA: TGTGCCACCAGCAGAGCCTCCGGAGGCCCCACAGATACGCAGTATTTT; D gene: -; J gene: TRBJ2-3; clone size: many; V gene: TRBV15
CDR3 protein: CSARGWGGETQYF; CDR3 DNA: TGCAGTGCTAGAGGGTGGGGGGGAGAGACCCAGTACTTC; D gene: TRBD2; J gene: TRBJ2-5; clone size: -; V gene: TRBV20-1
CDR3 protein: CSARHNEQFF; CDR3 DNA: TGCAGTGCTAGGCACAATGAGCAGTTCTTC; D gene: -; J gene: TRBJ2-1; clone size: -; V gene: TRBV20-1
CDR3 protein: CASRMLASGSERETQYF; CDR3 DNA: TGTGCCAGCAGAATGCTCGCTAGCGGGAGTGAGAGAGAGACCCAGTACTTC; D gene: TRBD2; J gene: TRBJ2-5; clone size: -; V gene: TRBV6-2/TRBV6-3
CDR3 protein: CASSSLRGAGAETQYF; CDR3 DNA: TGTGCCAGCAGTTCCTTAAGGGGGGCAGGGGCGGAGACCCAGTACTTC; D gene: -; J gene: TRBJ2-5; clone size: many; V gene: TRBV27
CDR3 protein: CASSFSAGGNYGYTF; CDR3 DNA: TGTGCCAGCAGTTTCTCCGCAGGGGGTAACTATGGCTACACCTTC; D gene: TRBD1; J gene: TRBJ1-2; clone size: few; V gene: TRBV28
CDR3 protein: CASSGTGRNSPLHF; CDR3 DNA: TGTGCCAGCAGTGGGACAGGGCGAAATTCACCCCTCCACTTT; D gene: TRBD1; J gene: TRBJ1-6; clone size: many; V gene: TRBV2
CDR3 protein: CASSLALGQGLYEQYF; CDR3 DNA: TGTGCCAGCAGCCTCGCCCTGGGACAGGGACTCTACGAGCAGTACTTC; D gene: TRBD1; J gene: TRBJ2-7; clone size: -; V gene: TRBV5-5
CDR3 protein: CSANQPGFPLHF; CDR3 DNA: TGCAGTGCTAACCAGCCCGGATTCCCCCTCCACTTT; D gene: -; J gene: TRBJ1-6; clone size: -; V gene: TRBV20-1
CDR3 protein: CASSSSLREQFF; CDR3 DNA: TGTGCCAGCAGCTCTTCTCTTCGGGAGCAGTTCTTC; D gene: -; J gene: TRBJ2-1; clone size: -; V gene: TRBV7-2
CDR3 protein: CSASNDGTQYF; CDR3 DNA: TGCAGTGCGAGCAACGACGGGACCCAGTACTTC; D gene: -; J gene: TRBJ2-5; clone size: -; V gene: TRBV20-1
CDR3 protein: CACSSRQGNSEKGQPQHF; CDR3 DNA: TGTGCCTGCAGCAGTCGACAGGGTAATTCTGAAAAAGGCCAGCCCCAGCATTTT; D gene: TRBD1; J gene: TRBJ1-5; clone size: few; V gene: TRBV12-3/TRBV12-4
CDR3 protein: CASSLARTGQYF; CDR3 DNA: TGTGCCAGCAGTTTAGCCCGGACCGGGCAGTACTTC; D gene: -; J gene: TRBJ2-7; clone size: -; V gene: TRBV12-3/TRBV12-4
CDR3 protein: CSASDRGRDNSPLHF; CDR3 DNA: TGCAGTGCTTCGGACAGGGGTCGAGATAATTCACCCCTCCACTTT; D gene: TRBD1; J gene: TRBJ1-6; clone size: many; V gene: TRBV20-1
CDR3 protein: CASSFLPGAGEKLFF; CDR3 DNA: TGTGCCAGCAGCTTCCTGCCAGGGGCTGGTGAAAAACTGTTTTTT; D gene: -; J gene: TRBJ1-4; clone size: many; V gene: TRBV7-2
CDR3 protein: CASSVRDRGYNEQFF; CDR3 DNA: TGTGCCAGCAGCGTCCGGGACAGGGGGTACAATGAGCAGTTCTTC; D gene: TRBD1; J gene: TRBJ2-1; clone size: few; V gene: TRBV9
CDR3 protein: CASNLGGQTNTEAFF; CDR3 DNA: TGTGCCAGCAACTTGGGGGGCCAAACGAACACTGAAGCTTTCTTT; D gene: -; J gene: TRBJ1-1; clone size: -; V gene: TRBV7-2
CDR3 protein: CSASPSGATDTQYF; CDR3 DNA: TGCAGTGCTAGCCCTAGCGGGGCCACAGATACGCAGTATTTT; D gene: TRBD2; J gene: TRBJ2-3; clone size: -; V gene: TRBV20-1
CDR3 protein: CASSLIGGTPGNTIYF; CDR3 DNA: TGTGCCAGCAGCTTAATAGGCGGGACGCCTGGAAACACCATATATTTT; D gene: -; J gene: TRBJ1-3; clone size: -; V gene: TRBV7-3
CDR3 protein: CASSYSRTRIYEQYF; CDR3 DNA: TGTGCCAGCAGTTACTCCCGGACTAGAATCTACGAGCAGTACTTC; D gene: TRBD2; J gene: TRBJ2-7; clone size: -; V gene: TRBV6-5
CDR3 protein: CASSQERVTEAFF; CDR3 DNA: TGTGCCAGCAGCCAAGAACGGGTCACTGAAGCTTTCTTT; D gene: -; J gene: TRBJ1-1; clone size: few; V gene: TRBV3-1
CDR3 protein: CASGSYDTGELFF; CDR3 DNA: TGTGCTAGTGGTTCGTACGACACCGGGGAGCTGTTTTTT; D gene: -; J gene: TRBJ2-2; clone size: few; V gene: TRBV12-5
CDR3 protein: CASSLDGRRVGYTF; CDR3 DNA: TGTGCCAGCAGCTTAGATGGGAGAAGGGTCGGCTACACCTTC; D gene: -; J gene: TRBJ1-2; clone size: -; V gene: TRBV11-2
CDR3 protein: CASSALTPRDYGYTF; CDR3 DNA: TGCGCCAGCAGCGCACTAACCCCGAGGGACTATGGCTACACCTTC; D gene: -; J gene: TRBJ1-2; clone size: -; V gene: TRBV5-1
CDR3 protein: CASSQDKGTQPNEQFF; CDR3 DNA: TGCGCCAGCAGCCAAGATAAGGGGACTCAACCCAATGAGCAGTTCTTC; D gene: -; J gene: TRBJ2-1; clone size: once; V gene: TRBV4-1
CDR3 protein: CASQRQDSNTEAFF; CDR3 DNA: TGCGCCAGCCAGCGACAGGACTCAAACACTGAAGCTTTCTTT; D gene: -; J gene: TRBJ1-1; clone size: few; V gene: TRBV5-1
CDR3 protein: CASSLQTPSSYNEQFF; CDR3 DNA: TGTGCCAGCAGCTTGCAAACCCCGAGCTCCTACAATGAGCAGTTCTTC; D gene: -; J gene: TRBJ2-1; clone size: many; V gene: TRBV5-6
CDR3 protein: CSAQNRDRGTHEQYF; CDR3 DNA: TGCAGTGCTCAAAACCGGGACAGGGGGACACACGAGCAGTACTTC; D gene: TRBD1; J gene: TRBJ2-7; clone size: -; V gene: TRBV20-1
CDR3 protein: CASSQDRGGQATDEQFF; CDR3 DNA: TGCGCCAGCAGCCAAGATCGGGGGGGTCAAGCAACGGATGAGCAGTTCTTC; D gene: TRBD2; J gene: TRBJ2-1; clone size: -; V gene: TRBV4-1